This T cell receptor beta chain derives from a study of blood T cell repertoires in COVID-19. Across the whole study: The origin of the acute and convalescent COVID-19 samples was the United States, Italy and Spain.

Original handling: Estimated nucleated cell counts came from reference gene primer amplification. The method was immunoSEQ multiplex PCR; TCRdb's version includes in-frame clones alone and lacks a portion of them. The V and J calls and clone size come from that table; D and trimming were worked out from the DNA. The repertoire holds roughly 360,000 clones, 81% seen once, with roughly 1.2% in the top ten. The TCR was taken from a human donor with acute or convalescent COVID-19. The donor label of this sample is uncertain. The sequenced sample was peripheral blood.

The CDR3 coding sequence is TGTGCCAGCAGCATGACAGGGGTTAGCAATCAGCCCCAGCATTTT. It yields the protein CASSMTGVSNQPQHF. V is TRBV5-8 and J is TRBJ1-5; 8 bases match TRBD1. Trimming at V came to 4 bases and at J to 0 bases, leaving 3 bases not matched to a gene. This CDR3 has 15 residues. Germline CDR1 reads SGHTS; CDR2 reads YDEGEE.